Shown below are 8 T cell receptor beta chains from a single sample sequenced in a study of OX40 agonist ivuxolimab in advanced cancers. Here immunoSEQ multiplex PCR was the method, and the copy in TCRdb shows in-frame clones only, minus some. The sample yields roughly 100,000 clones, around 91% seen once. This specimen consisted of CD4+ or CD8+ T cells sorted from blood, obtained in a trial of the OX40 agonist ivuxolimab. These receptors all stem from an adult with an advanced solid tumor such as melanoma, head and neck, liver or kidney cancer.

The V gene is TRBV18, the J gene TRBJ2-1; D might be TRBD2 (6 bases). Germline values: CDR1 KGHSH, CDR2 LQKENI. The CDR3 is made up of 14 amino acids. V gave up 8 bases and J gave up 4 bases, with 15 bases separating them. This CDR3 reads CASRNQRAYNEQFF. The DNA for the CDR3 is TGTGCCAGCCGAAACCAGCGGGCGTACAATGAGCAGTTCTTC. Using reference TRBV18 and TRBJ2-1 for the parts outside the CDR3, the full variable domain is NAGVMQNPRHLVRRRGQEARLRCSPMKGHSHVYWYRQLPEEGLKFMVYLQKENIIDESGMPKERFSAEFPKEGPSILRIQQVVRGDSAAYFCASRNQRAYNEQFFGPGTRLTVL.

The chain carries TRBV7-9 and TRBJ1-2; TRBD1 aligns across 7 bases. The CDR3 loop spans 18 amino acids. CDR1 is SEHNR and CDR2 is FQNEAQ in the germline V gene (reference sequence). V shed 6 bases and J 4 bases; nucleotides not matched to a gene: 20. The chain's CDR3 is CASSLNPRTGLGLYGYTF. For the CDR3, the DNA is TGTGCCAGCAGTCTCAACCCAAGGACAGGCCTGGGGCTCTATGGCTACACCTTC.

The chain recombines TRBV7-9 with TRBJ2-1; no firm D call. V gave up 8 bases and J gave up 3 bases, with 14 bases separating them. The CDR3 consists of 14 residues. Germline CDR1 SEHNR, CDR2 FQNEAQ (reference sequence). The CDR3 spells CASSRGPVYNEQFF. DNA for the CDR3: TGTGCCAGCTCACGTGGGCCCGTCTACAATGAGCAGTTCTTC. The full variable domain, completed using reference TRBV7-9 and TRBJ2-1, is DTGVSQNPRHKITKRGQNVTFRCDPISEHNRLYWYRQTLGQGPEFLTYFQNEAQLEKSRLLSDRFSAERPKGSFSTLEIQRTEQGDSAMYLCASSRGPVYNEQFFGPGTRLTVL.

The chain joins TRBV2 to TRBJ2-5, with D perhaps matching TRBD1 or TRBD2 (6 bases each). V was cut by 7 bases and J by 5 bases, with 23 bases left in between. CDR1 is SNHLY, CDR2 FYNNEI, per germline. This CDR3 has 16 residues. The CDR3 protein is CASTLGGWRGDETQYF. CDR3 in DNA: TGTGCCAGCACCCTTGGAGGTTGGAGGGGGGATGAGACCCAGTACTTC.

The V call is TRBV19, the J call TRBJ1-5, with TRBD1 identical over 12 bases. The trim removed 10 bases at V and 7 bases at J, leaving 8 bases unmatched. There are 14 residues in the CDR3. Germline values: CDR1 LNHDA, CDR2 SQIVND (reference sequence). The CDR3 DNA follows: TGTGCCATATCGGGACAGGGGGCCGGGCAGCCCCAGCATTTT. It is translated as CAISGQGAGQPQHF.

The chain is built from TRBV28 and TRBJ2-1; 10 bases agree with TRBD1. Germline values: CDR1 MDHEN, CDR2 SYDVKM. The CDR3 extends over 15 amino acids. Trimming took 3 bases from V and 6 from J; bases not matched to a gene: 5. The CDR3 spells CASSFDRGRPNEQFF. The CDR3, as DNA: TGTGCCAGCAGTTTCGACAGGGGGCGCCCCAATGAGCAGTTCTTC.

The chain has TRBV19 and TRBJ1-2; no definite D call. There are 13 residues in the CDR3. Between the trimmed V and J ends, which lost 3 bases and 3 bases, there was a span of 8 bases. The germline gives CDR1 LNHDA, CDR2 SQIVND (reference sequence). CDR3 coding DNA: TGTGCCAGTAGTATCTACCTCCACTATGGCTACACCTTC. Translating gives CASSIYLHYGYTF.

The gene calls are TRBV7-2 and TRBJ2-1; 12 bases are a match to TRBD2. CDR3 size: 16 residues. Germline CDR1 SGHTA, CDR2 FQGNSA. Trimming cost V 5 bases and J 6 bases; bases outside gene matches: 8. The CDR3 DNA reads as TGTGCCAGCAGCCCCCTAGCGGGAGGGATCGGCAATGAGCAGTTCTTC. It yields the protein CASSPLAGGIGNEQFF.